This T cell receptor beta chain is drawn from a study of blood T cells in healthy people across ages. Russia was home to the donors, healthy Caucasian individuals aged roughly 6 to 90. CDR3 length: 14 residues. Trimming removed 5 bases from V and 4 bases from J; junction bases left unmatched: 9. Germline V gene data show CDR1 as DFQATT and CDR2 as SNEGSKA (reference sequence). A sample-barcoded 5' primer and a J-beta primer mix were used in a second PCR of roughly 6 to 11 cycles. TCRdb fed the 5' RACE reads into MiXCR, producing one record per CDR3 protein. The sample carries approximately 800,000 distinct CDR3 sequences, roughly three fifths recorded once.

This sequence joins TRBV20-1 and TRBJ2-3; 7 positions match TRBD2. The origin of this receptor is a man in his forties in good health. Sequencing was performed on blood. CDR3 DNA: TGCAGTGCTCACACTAGCGTCGGCGCAGATACGCAGTATTTT. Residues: CSAHTSVGADTQYF.